The sequence of this T cell receptor beta chain was determined in a study of T cells in Graves' hyperthyroidism and ophthalmopathy. Study in general: Specimen type is peripheral blood, collected at initial diagnosis prior to any treatment.

Overall study findings and caveats: The majority of expanded thyroid clonotypes above 0.001 also appeared in blood.

As to this clonotype: Its specificity is not known. An end of the junction does not agree with germline; a read error may underlie this.

Template material for amplifying TCR beta CDR3 regions consisted of RNA transcripts. The HTBI primer set served for first-round RT-PCR of the TCR CDR3. MiXCR, run by TCRdb on the multiplex PCR reads, gives a single entry per CDR3 protein. The sample has a few hundred thousand distinct CDR3 sequences, approximately 15% seen once. Germline V CDR1 and CDR2: SGHRS, YFSETQ. The CDR3 length is 19 residues. This chain links TRBV5-1 with TRBJ2-1; TRBD2 matches at 12 bases. Sequencing was done on a sample of blood. The sequence came from a woman aged 25-40 years with Graves' ophthalmopathy. The CDR3 DNA follows: TGCGCCAGCAACTTGAGCCGACTAGCGGGGGCTAGCTCCTACAATGAGCAGTTCTTC. Translated, it gives CASNLSRLAGASSYNEQFF.